This T cell receptor beta chain stems from a study of Ad26.COV2.S vaccination and SARS-CoV-2 variants. Study information: A participant enrolled in the COV1001 Ad26.COV2.S trial arm provided the sample. Ad26.COV2.S shots went into the muscle once or twice, 56 days apart.

Germline assignment: CDR1 SGHNT and CDR2 YENEEA. The V and J ends lost 11 bases and 5 bases respectively, with 13 bases between them. The CDR3 consists of 12 residues. Generated by immunoSEQ multiplex PCR, the TCRdb table keeps only in-frame clones and is missing some. The data show over 400,000 clones, roughly 87% seen once. Sample treatment: roughly 20 received Ad26.COV2.S at low or high dose, single or two shots; roughly five received placebo; per-sample allocation not given. Sampling was performed 63 days after the first vaccine or placebo injection. This person who donated was an adult of 18-55 years in Boston. It was Wuhan-strain SARS-CoV-2 spike that the Ad26 vaccine vector expressed.

The sequencing used peripheral blood, collected in a trial of Ad26.COV2.S vaccine versus placebo. This chain uses TRBV11-3 with TRBJ2-1, with D possibly being TRBD2 (6 bases). This sequence was found in a person between 18 and 59 years old who received the Ad26.COV2.S COVID-19 vaccine or a placebo. CDR3 bases: TGTGCCGGAGGGACTTCAGACAATGAGCAGTTCTTC. Translated: CAGGTSDNEQFF.